The clone carrying this T cell receptor (beta chain) was found a few times. As yet, its antigen is unknown. The data belong to a study of T-cell memory formation after mild COVID-19. Broader study findings: Pre-infection memory harbored some responding clones, suggesting cross-reactive memory joined. Later expanders leaned CD4+, whereas day 15 to 85 contracting clones were balanced CD4/CD8. Mostly located in CM and EM were contracting CD4+ clones, with contracting CD8+ clones located in EMRA.

The CDR3 extends over 14 amino acids. V was trimmed by 3 bases and J by 9 bases, leaving 12 bases between them. Germline lookup yields CDR1 SEHNR and CDR2 FQNEAQ (reference sequence). Via MiXCR, TCRdb re-called the 5' RACE reads, giving one row per CDR3 protein. Of 70,000 to 100,000 distinct CDR3 sequences in the sample, about 13% were seen once. The source is an adult woman who had mild COVID-19 (a few samples of this study predate the infection). Cell type and time point are not known. Specimen: PBMCs or a T cell subset sorted from them (not recorded which). The chain uses TRBV7-9 and TRBJ1-6, with D maybe TRBD1 (6 bases). This chain's CDR3 is CASSFRGLVSPLHF. CDR3 in DNA: TGTGCCAGCAGCTTCAGGGGCCTCGTTTCACCCCTCCACTTT.